What follows describes a single T cell receptor beta chain. Method: immunoSEQ multiplex PCR; TCRdb's copy keeps in-frame clones and lacks some. Of about 210,000 clones detected, around 90% appear once; the ten largest clones hold approximately 8.2%. The sample originates from a study of blood T cell repertoires in COVID-19. There are 16 residues in the CDR3. V shed 3 bases and J shed 5 bases, with 19 bases lying between them. Germline V lookup: CDR1 MDHEN, CDR2 SYDVKM. This chain links TRBV28 with TRBJ1-2; D is possibly TRBD1 (5 bases). The clonotype originates from a woman aged 18-35 years who had recovered from COVID-19. The sequenced material came from PBMCs or T cells enriched from blood (not recorded which). The CDR3 nucleotides read TGTGCCAGCAGTTTGAACGGCAGGGAGGTAAATTATGGCTACACCTTC. Translation gives CASSLNGREVNYGYTF.